The rows below give T cell receptor beta chains drawn from one sample of a study of T cell repertoires in cytomegalovirus infection. TCRdb re-analysed the reads in MiXCR, keeping a single row per CDR3 protein. The sample records around 190,000 distinct CDR3 sequences, 14% being singletons. The source material was PBMCs. All receptors derive from a human donor in good health (CMV status not recorded). Some clones in this sample may be carry-over from other donors' samples. Each CDR3 is given with its conserved first and last residue. The order of the fields is clone size, J gene, V gene, D gene, CDR3 DNA, CDR3 protein. The D gene is left open where the match is weak. Clone size appears in some rows only: once, few, many, or a class for an expanded clone.

many | TRBJ1-2 | TRBV7-9 | . | TGTGCCAGCAGCATACAGGGATATGGCTACACCTTC | CASSIQGYGYTF
. | TRBJ2-1 | TRBV12-3/TRBV12-4 | . | TGTGCCTCGGACAGTTATGGCCATGAGCAGTTCTTC | CASDSYGHEQFF
. | TRBJ1-5 | TRBV7-2 | . | TGTGCCAGCAGCTTCCCCGGGAACAATCAGCCCCAGCATTTT | CASSFPGNNQPQHF
few | TRBJ2-6 | TRBV29-1 | . | TGCAGCGTTGAAGATGGGTCCTCGACGGGGGCCAACGTCCTGACTTTC | CSVEDGSSTGANVLTF
few | TRBJ2-5 | TRBV4-1 | . | TGCGCCAGCAGCCCCCCGGAAGGCGGGCAGTACTTC | CASSPPEGGQYF
many | TRBJ2-5 | TRBV7-2 | . | TGTGCCAGCAGCTCATCCGGACTGATTGAGACCCAGTACTTC | CASSSSGLIETQYF
many | TRBJ2-7 | TRBV7-2 | . | TGTGCCAGCAGCTTAGAAACTATTCGAGGGCAGTACTTC | CASSLETIRGQYF
. | TRBJ2-1 | TRBV28 | TRBD1 | TGTGCCAGCAGTTTATGGGGACAGGAATTATACAATGAGCAGTTCTTC | CASSLWGQELYNEQFF
many | TRBJ2-5 | TRBV6-6 | . | TGTGCCAGCAGTTCAGGGGCTGAGACCCAGTACTTC | CASSSGAETQYF
. | TRBJ1-1 | TRBV4-1 | . | TGCGCCAGCAGCCAAGGGGTGGATCCAAACACTGAAGCTTTCTTT | CASSQGVDPNTEAFF
many | TRBJ1-2 | TRBV4-1 | . | TGCGCCAGCAGCCAAGATGGTACTGTTGTCTATGGCTACACCTTC | CASSQDGTVVYGYTF
few | TRBJ1-3 | TRBV7-9 | . | TGTGCCAGCAGCTTTCGCACGACAGGAGCTGGAAACACCATATATTTT | CASSFRTTGAGNTIYF
few | TRBJ2-2 | TRBV6-1 | TRBD1 | TGTGCCAGCAGTTTAACCGGGACAGGAGTCCATAAGAACACCGGGGAGCTGTTTTTT | CASSLTGTGVHKNTGELFF
. | TRBJ1-1 | TRBV28 | . | TGTGCCAGCAGTTCTCCTGCTCGGAGGGCTTTCTTT | CASSSPARRAFF
many | TRBJ2-3 | TRBV11-2 | . | TGTGCCAGCAGCTTAGATGGAGTGGGGTTGGCAGATACGCAGTATTTT | CASSLDGVGLADTQYF
many | TRBJ1-5 | TRBV7-2 | TRBD1 | TGTGCCAGCAGCTGGGGGGGGGTACAGGGGAATCAGCCCCAGCATTTT | CASSWGGVQGNQPQHF
many | TRBJ1-1 | TRBV7-2 | TRBD1 | TGTGCCAGCAGCTTACTGTCTCGGATGGTGCAGGGGGGGAACACTGAAGCTTTCTTT | CASSLLSRMVQGGNTEAFF
many | TRBJ2-3 | TRBV5-5 | . | TGTGCCAGCAGCTTGGGGCCGGGGCCAGATACGCAGTATTTT | CASSLGPGPDTQYF
. | TRBJ2-1 | TRBV19 | . | TGTGCCAGTAGTATATCAACCTACAATGAGCAGTTCTTC | CASSISTYNEQFF
. | TRBJ2-1 | TRBV3-1 | TRBD2 | TGTGCCAGCAGCCAACGGGGGGAGGGTGAGCAGTTCTTC | CASSQRGEGEQFF
many | TRBJ2-1 | TRBV11-1 | TRBD2 | TGTGCCAGCAGCTGGATAGCGGGACCGGGCGAGCAGTTCTTC | CASSWIAGPGEQFF
many | TRBJ2-3 | TRBV7-2 | TRBD2 | TGTGCCAGCAGCTATGGACTAGTAACAGATACGCAGTATTTT | CASSYGLVTDTQYF
many | TRBJ1-2 | TRBV7-8 | . | TGTGCCAGCACCCGACAGGCCTTTAACTATGGCTACACCTTC | CASTRQAFNYGYTF
few | TRBJ2-1 | TRBV18 | TRBD2 | TGTGCCAGCTCACCTTCCGGGAGGGCCTACAATGAGCAGTTCTTC | CASSPSGRAYNEQFF
many | TRBJ1-6 | TRBV7-2 | TRBD1 | TGTGCCAGCAGCCGCCGGGACAGGGGGCTTAATTCACCCCTCCACTTT | CASSRRDRGLNSPLHF
few | TRBJ2-5 | TRBV12-3/TRBV12-4 | . | TGTGCCAGCAGTGTTATTCAAGAGACCCAGTACTTC | CASSVIQETQYF
many | TRBJ2-2 | TRBV7-9 | . | TGTGCCAGCAGGACGACGGGACAAAACACCGGGGAGCTGTTTTTT | CASRTTGQNTGELFF
. | TRBJ1-5 | TRBV20-1 | TRBD1 | TGCAGTGCGCGACCGGGACAGGGTCATAGCAATCAGCCCCAGCATTTT | CSARPGQGHSNQPQHF
. | TRBJ2-7 | TRBV7-4 | TRBD2 | TGTGCCAGCAGCTCCCCTAAAGTAGCGGGGCCCTACGAGCAGTACTTC | CASSSPKVAGPYEQYF
. | TRBJ2-6 | TRBV10-3 | . | TGTGCCATCCCGGGACGCTCCTCTGGGGCCAACGTCCTGACTTTC | CAIPGRSSGANVLTF
few | TRBJ2-1 | TRBV19 | . | TGTGCCAGTAGTATAGATCCCCGTCCCGGCTCCTACAATGAGCAGTTCTTC | CASSIDPRPGSYNEQFF
. | TRBJ2-1 | TRBV7-3 | TRBD2 | TGTGCCGGAGAGTCTAGCGGGAGTTCTAATGAGCAGTTCTTC | CAGESSGSSNEQFF
few | TRBJ2-7 | TRBV7-9 | . | TGTGCCAGCAGCGCCCGGGACAATTACGAGCAGTACTTC | CASSARDNYEQYF
many | TRBJ1-1 | TRBV7-2 | . | TGTGCCAGCAGCCTTCGTACGGGGGGAGGCACTGAAGCTTTCTTT | CASSLRTGGGTEAFF
many | TRBJ2-1 | TRBV6-1 | . | TGTGCCAGCAGCGCACCGTGGGGCTCTACCAATGAGCAGTTCTTC | CASSAPWGSTNEQFF
few | TRBJ2-3 | TRBV6-2/TRBV6-3 | . | TGTGCCAGCAGTTTAAGGGCCGCAACTAGCACAGATACGCAGTATTTT | CASSLRAATSTDTQYF
many | TRBJ2-1 | TRBV6-2/TRBV6-3 | . | TGTGCCAGCAGCCGATGGGGGGATGAGCAGTTCTTC | CASSRWGDEQFF
many | TRBJ2-7 | TRBV19 | . | TGTGCCAGTAGTCTTAAAGTGGTAAAAGGCGAGCAGTACTTC | CASSLKVVKGEQYF
many | TRBJ1-4 | TRBV12-3/TRBV12-4 | . | TGTGCCAGCAGCTCCGGGGCAGTTAATGAAAAACTGTTTTTT | CASSSGAVNEKLFF
many | TRBJ2-2 | TRBV7-2 | . | TGTGCCAGCAGCACCTTCCTAAGCGCGAACACCGGGGAGCTGTTTTTT | CASSTFLSANTGELFF
few | TRBJ2-2 | TRBV6-5 | . | TGTGCCAGCAGTCAAACATGGAACACCGGGGAGCTGTTTTTT | CASSQTWNTGELFF
few | TRBJ1-5 | TRBV18 | . | TGTGCCAGCTCACCAGGGGACCCCGGCGCTCATCAGCCCCAGCATTTT | CASSPGDPGAHQPQHF
many | TRBJ2-5 | TRBV6-1 | . | TGTGCCAGCAGAAAGTGGTACCAAGAGACCCAGTACTTC | CASRKWYQETQYF
many | TRBJ2-7 | TRBV7-2 | . | TGTGCCAGCAGCTTAGCAGGGCCGGATCCCTACGAGCAGTACTTC | CASSLAGPDPYEQYF
many | TRBJ2-2 | TRBV12-3/TRBV12-4 | . | TGTGCCAGCACCCGCGGCAGGGGCGTCTTAGGTTCGAACACCGGGGAGCTGTTTTTT | CASTRGRGVLGSNTGELFF
once | TRBJ2-1 | TRBV5-6 | TRBD2 | TGTGCCAGCAGCCCCGACTCTGGACTAGCGGGAGGTGAGCAGTTCTTC | CASSPDSGLAGGEQFF
. | TRBJ2-3 | TRBV20-1 | . | TGCAGTGCTAGCCAGGGGATTATCACAGATACGCAGTATTTT | CSASQGIITDTQYF
. | TRBJ2-3 | TRBV7-2 | . | TGTGCCAGCAGCTTAGAGGGGGGGGTAGCAGATACGCAGTATTTT | CASSLEGGVADTQYF
many | TRBJ2-1 | TRBV7-3 | . | TGTGCCAGCAGCCTGTTACCTAGTACCGATTTGAATGAGCAGTTCTTC | CASSLLPSTDLNEQFF
few | TRBJ2-5 | TRBV27 | . | TGTGCCAGCAGTTTATCGGCCAGGGCGGGCCAAGAGACCCAGTACTTC | CASSLSARAGQETQYF
few | TRBJ2-1 | TRBV7-7 | TRBD2 | TGTGCTAGCAGCCTTGGACTAGCTGGAGGCCCTTGGGAGCAGTTCTTC | CASSLGLAGGPWEQFF
. | TRBJ1-2 | TRBV6-1 | . | TGTGCCAGCAGTTCGCCGGTCTCCTATGGCTACACCTTC | CASSSPVSYGYTF